This T cell receptor (beta chain) was recorded in a study of cytomegalovirus exposure and HLA in healthy donors. The PCR contained 60 Vbeta and 13 Jbeta primers. The protocol was immunoSEQ multiplex PCR, while the TCRdb copy is restricted to in-frame clones and leaves out a portion. The sample holds 150,000 to 200,000 clones; about 80% are singletons and the top ten take 1.1%. Per germline, CDR1 SGHNT and CDR2 YENEEA. Losses at the gene ends were 10 bases for V and 5 bases for J; bases not matched to a gene: 7. There are 13 residues in the CDR3. The chain is built from TRBV11-3 and TRBJ1-4, with 7 bases matching TRBD1. The specimen was PBMCs. The receptor comes from a woman aged 40 to 50 in good health and CMV-seronegative. CDR3 coding DNA: TGTGCCACCCCGGACAGGAAGAATGAAAAACTGTTTTTT. Protein product: CATPDRKNEKLFF.